These 3 T cell receptor beta chains share one sample of origin, sequenced in a study of T cells in Graves' hyperthyroidism and ophthalmopathy. RNA transcripts gave rise to amplified TCR beta CDR3 regions. Using the HTBI primer set, a first-round RT-PCR was run on the TCR CDR3. TCRdb re-called the multiplex PCR reads through MiXCR, storing one row per CDR3 protein. The sample has about 520,000 distinct CDR3 sequences; around a quarter are singletons. The material sequenced was blood. These receptors were collected from a woman under 40 with Graves' ophthalmopathy.

This clonotype has at least ten counts. The chain combines TRBV15 with TRBJ1-3; D not resolved. The CDR3 is made up of 12 amino acids. CDR1 is LNHNV and CDR2 is YYDKDF in the germline V gene (reference sequence). Trimming took off 8 bases at V and 9 bases at J, with 14 bases between the two ends. This CDR3 is CATFYEGVTIYF. CDR3 nucleotide sequence: TGTGCCACCTTTTACGAAGGCGTCACCATATATTTT.

This clonotype showed up many times. The chain combines TRBV20-1 with TRBJ1-3; tentatively, D is TRBD1 (5 bases). Germline V lookup: CDR1 DFQATT, CDR2 SNEGSKA (reference sequence). Trimming removed 5 bases at V and 4 bases at J, with 18 bases between. The CDR3 is made up of 15 amino acids. CDR3 amino acids: CSALPGGNSGNTIYF. CDR3 coding DNA: TGCAGTGCTCTTCCGGGGGGGAATTCCGGAAACACCATATATTTT.

Ten or more counts support this clonotype. This chain uses TRBV29-1 with TRBJ2-5; D is perhaps TRBD1 (6 bases). The V gene's germline CDR1 is SQVTM and CDR2 ANQGSEA. The CDR3 runs 14 residues. V lost 1 base to trimming and J lost 8 bases, with 17 bases between them. Here the CDR3 reads CSVEVNHRVETQYF. DNA for the CDR3: TGCAGCGTTGAAGTGAACCACAGGGTTGAAACCCAGTACTTC.